One T cell receptor (beta chain) is described in this entry. The antigen remains unidentified. The data stem from a study of T cells in localized non-small cell lung cancer. Produced via immunoSEQ multiplex PCR; TCRdb's table is partial and in-frame only. The sample holds about 1,500 clones, about a third seen once. Germline assignment: CDR1 GTSNPN and CDR2 SVGIG (reference sequence). Trimming shortened V by 2 bases and J by 6 bases, and 16 bases separated the two germline ends. CDR3 length: 14 residues. Study observations and caveats: Uninvolved adjacent lung had the highest recorded T cell clonality, with tumor below it. A single tumor region was sequenced, leaving heterogeneity possible. A denser population of T cells in blood accompanied longer overall survival. Paired adjacent lung recovered a median roughly 60 of the top 100 tumor clones.

The genes are TRBV30 and TRBJ1-1; a possible D gene is TRBD1 (6 bases). The source is a woman between 40 and 69 years old with stage I lung adenocarcinoma. The sequences come from lung tumor tissue, collected before any cancer treatment. Here the CDR3 reads CAWSSQGTASEAFF. The DNA for the CDR3 is TGTGCCTGGAGTTCACAGGGTACGGCGTCTGAAGCTTTCTTT.